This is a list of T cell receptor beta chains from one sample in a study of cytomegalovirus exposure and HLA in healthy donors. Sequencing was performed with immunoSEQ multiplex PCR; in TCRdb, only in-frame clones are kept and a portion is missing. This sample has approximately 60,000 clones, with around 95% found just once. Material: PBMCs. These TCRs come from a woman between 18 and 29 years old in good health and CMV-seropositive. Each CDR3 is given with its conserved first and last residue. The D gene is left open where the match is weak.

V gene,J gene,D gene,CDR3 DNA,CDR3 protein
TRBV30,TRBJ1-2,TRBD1,TGTGCCTCCGCGGACAGGCACTCTATGCGAGGCTACACCTTC,CASADRHSMRGYTF
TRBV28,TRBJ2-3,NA,TGTGCCAGCAGTTGGGCGGACTCCAAGCAGTATTTT,CASSWADSKQYF
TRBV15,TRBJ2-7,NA,TGTGCCACCAGCAGTTCGGGAAAGCAGTACTTC,CATSSSGKQYF
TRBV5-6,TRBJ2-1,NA,TGTGCCAGCAGCGCGACATATGAGCAGTTCTTC,CASSATYEQFF
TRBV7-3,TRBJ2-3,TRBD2,TGTGCCAGCAGCTTAACAACTAGCGGGGTTGGAGATACGCAGTATTTT,CASSLTTSGVGDTQYF
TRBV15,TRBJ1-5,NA,TGTGCCACGGCGGGGGTACTCACTCAGCCCCAGCATTTT,CATAGVLTQPQHF
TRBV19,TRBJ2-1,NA,TGTGCCAGTAGTATAGATCTTGGTAGCGCCGGATACAATGAGCAGTTCTTC,CASSIDLGSAGYNEQFF
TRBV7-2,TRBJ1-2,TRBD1,TGTGCCAGCAGCTTCCGACAGGGAACAGGCTACACCTTC,CASSFRQGTGYTF
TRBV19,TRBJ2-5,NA,TGTGCCAGTAGTATACGGGAGCGGCACCAAGAGACCCAGTACTTC,CASSIRERHQETQYF
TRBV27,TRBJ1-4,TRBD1,TGTGCCAGCAGCCGGGACAGGAATGATGAAAAACTGTTTTTT,CASSRDRNDEKLFF
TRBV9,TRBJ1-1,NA,TGTGCCAGCAGCGTAAACCCGTTCCGGTACACTGAAGCTTTCTTT,CASSVNPFRYTEAFF
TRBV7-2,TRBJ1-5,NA,TGTGCCAGCAGCTTAGTTTCAGATAATCAGCCCCAGCATTTT,CASSLVSDNQPQHF
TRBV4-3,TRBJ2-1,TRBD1,TGCGCCAGCAGCTCGGCCCCGGGGACAGGGAGTAGTGAGCAGTTCTTC,CASSSAPGTGSSEQFF
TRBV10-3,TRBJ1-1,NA,TGTGCCATTACGTCCGGGCAGGGTGGGAACACTGAAGCTTTCTTT,CAITSGQGGNTEAFF